The source of this TCR beta chain is a study of blood T cell repertoires in COVID-19. Trimming removed 2 bases from V and 8 bases from J; junction bases left unmatched: 8. The CDR3 has 15 residues. Germline V CDR1 and CDR2: KGHDR, SFDVKD. The assay was immunoSEQ multiplex PCR, and TCRdb's table has in-frame clones only and misses some. The table records about 230,000 clones, 70% to 90% of them present only once. V usage is TRBV24-1 and J usage is TRBJ1-2; 9 positions match TRBD1. The sequence came from a man younger than 40 who had recovered from COVID-19. Sequenced: PBMCs or T cells enriched from blood (not recorded which). CDR3 DNA sequence: TGTGCCACCAGTGATTCCCCGGGACAGGGAAACGGCTACACCTTC. Its translation: CATSDSPGQGNGYTF.